These 28 T cell receptor beta chains were all obtained from the same sample, sequenced in a study of blood T cell repertoires in COVID-19. Sequencing was performed with immunoSEQ multiplex PCR; in TCRdb, only in-frame clones are kept and a portion is missing. The data contain fewer than 250,000 clones, about 83% of them singletons. Sequenced input: peripheral blood. The receptors shown here come from a woman aged 45-65 years with acute or convalescent COVID-19.

The chain links TRBV6-5 to TRBJ2-5; TRBD1 matches 7 bases. The CDR3 length is 14 residues. CDR1 and CDR2 (germline): MNHEY, SVGAGI. J was trimmed by 1 base and V by 6 bases; bases with no gene match: 5. The chain's CDR3 is CASSPQGTQETQYF. In DNA form, the CDR3 reads TGTGCCAGCAGCCCACAGGGGACCCAAGAGACCCAGTACTTC.

The chain employs TRBV28 and TRBJ1-5; 9 nucleotides align to TRBD1. Trimming cost V 3 bases and J 7 bases; bases outside gene matches: 7. Germline CDR1 is MDHEN and CDR2 is SYDVKM. The CDR3 covers 15 residues. CDR3 region: CASSFRTGAGQPQHF. CDR3 DNA: TGTGCCAGCAGTTTCAGGACAGGGGCCGGGCAGCCCCAGCATTTT.

CDR3 bases: TGTGCCAGCAGTTACTACGGGACTAGCGGGAGTTCCTACAATGAGCAGTTCTTC. Protein: CASSYYGTSGSSYNEQFF. The chain carries TRBV6-2 or TRBV6-3 and TRBJ2-1, with 14 bases fitting TRBD2. In germline, CDR1 is MNHEY, CDR2 SVGEGT. There are 18 residues in the CDR3. V was pared by 1 base and J by 1 base, with 3 bases of the junction left unmatched.

The gene calls are TRBV6-6 and TRBJ2-1, with D unresolved. The CDR3 has 17 amino acids. CDR1 and CDR2 from the germline V gene are MNHNY and SVGAGI (reference sequence). Trimming left V 5 bases short and J 0 bases short, with 17 bases between. CDR3 amino acids: CASSRNYFGASYNEQFF. In nucleotides, the CDR3 is TGTGCCAGCAGTCGCAATTATTTCGGAGCCTCCTACAATGAGCAGTTCTTC.

The rearrangement joins TRBV19 to TRBJ2-5, with 9 positions matching TRBD1. J gave up 4 bases and V 5 bases, and 5 bases lay outside the gene matches. Germline CDR1 LNHDA, CDR2 SQIVND (reference sequence). This CDR3 is built from 14 residues. In DNA form, the CDR3 reads TGTGCCAGTAGTGGGACAGGGCTGCGAGAGACCCAGTACTTC. Encoded protein: CASSGTGLRETQYF.

In its sample, this clone was seen a few times. V gene TRBV3-1 (or the pseudogene TRBV3-2) combines with J gene TRBJ2-1; 13 bases line up with TRBD2. V dropped 3 bases and J dropped 8; count of bases not matched to a gene: 10. The V gene's germline CDR1 is LGHDT and CDR2 YNNKEL (reference sequence). The CDR3 extends over 17 amino acids. CDR3 coding DNA: TGTGCCAGCAGCCAGGGATTACTAGCGGGAGGGCTTGATGAGCAGTTCTTC. Encoded protein: CASSQGLLAGGLDEQFF.

The chain has TRBV6-2 or TRBV6-3 and TRBJ1-1; TRBD1 matches 10 bases. The CDR3 contains 15 residues. Germline V gene data show CDR1 as MNHEY and CDR2 as SVGEGT. V lost 2 bases to trimming and J lost 1 base; unmatched junction nucleotides: 1. The CDR3 sequence is CASSYRDRGNTEAFF. The CDR3 DNA sequence: TGTGCCAGCAGTTACCGGGACAGGGGGAACACTGAAGCTTTCTTT.

This clone is classed as large. The V gene is TRBV28, the J gene TRBJ1-6, with unresolved D. In germline, CDR1 is MDHEN, CDR2 SYDVKM. The CDR3 is made up of 14 amino acids. V lost 8 bases, J lost 10 bases, and 18 bases lay in between. CDR3 DNA: TGTGCCAGCGCCGAACTATCCTCGGGGTCACCCCTCCACTTT. This sequence encodes CASAELSSGSPLHF.

Only one count was recorded for this clone. The chain links TRBV27 to TRBJ2-2; the match to TRBD2 covers 15 bases. The V and J ends lost 8 bases and 3 bases, in that order; junction bases with no gene match: 10. The CDR3 has 18 residues. Germline loops: CDR1 MNHEY, CDR2 SMNVEV (reference sequence). CDR3 sequence (DNA): TGTGCCAGCTGGACTAGCGGGAGGGCCTGGGTGGACACCGGGGAGCTGTTTTTT. Protein: CASWTSGRAWVDTGELFF.

This chain joins TRBV7-8 and TRBJ1-4; D may be TRBD1 (6 bases). Germline V gene sequence: CDR1 SGHVS, CDR2 FQNEAQ. Trimming removed 5 bases from V and 5 bases from J, with 21 bases in between. CDR3 size: 17 residues. The CDR3: CASSKRGYDFRNEKLFF. CDR3 sequence (DNA): TGTGCCAGCAGCAAAAGGGGGTACGACTTCAGAAATGAAAAACTGTTTTTT.

V is TRBV6-5 and J is TRBJ2-5, with D possibly matching TRBD1 (6 bases). The V gene lost 7 bases and the J gene lost 7 bases, with 16 bases spanning the gap. Germline-derived CDR1 and CDR2 are MNHEY and SVGAGI. The CDR3 is 13 amino acids. In nucleotides, the CDR3 is TGTGCCAGCACCCTGGGGGCCTGGGGGACCCAGTACTTC. Amino acids: CASTLGAWGTQYF.

The V and J genes are TRBV11-2 and TRBJ2-1; 14 bases line up with TRBD2. Germline CDR1 and CDR2: SGHAT and FQNNGV. The CDR3 is 15 amino acids. V trimming: 3 bases; J trimming: 11 bases; junction bases outside the gene matches: 6. CDR3 sequence (DNA): TGTGCCAGCAGCTTCCCGGGACTAGCGGGAGTTCAGCAGTTCTTC. It codes for CASSFPGLAGVQQFF.

The rearrangement joins TRBV6-2 or TRBV6-3 to TRBJ1-1; D might be TRBD1 (6 bases). CDR1 is MNHEY and CDR2 is SVGEGT in the germline V gene. Trimming stripped 5 bases from V and 0 bases from J, with 13 bases between. This CDR3 has 15 amino acids. CDR3 DNA: TGTGCCAGCAGTGACCCGACAGGAGTGAACACTGAAGCTTTCTTT. Residues: CASSDPTGVNTEAFF.

The gene calls are TRBV6-5 and TRBJ2-5, with D possibly matching TRBD2 (6 bases). Trimming took off 6 bases at V and 0 bases at J, with 14 bases between the two ends. Germline V gene data show CDR1 as MNHEY and CDR2 as SVGAGI. CDR3 length equals 15 residues. DNA of the CDR3: TGTGCCAGCAGGGAGGGACTCCAAGACCAAGAGACCCAGTACTTC. As protein: CASREGLQDQETQYF.

The CDR3 protein is CASSPDRGTTDTQYF. The CDR3 DNA reads as TGTGCCAGCAGCCCGGACAGGGGGACCACAGATACGCAGTATTTT. V usage is TRBV11-3 and J usage is TRBJ2-3; 10 nucleotides match TRBD1. V dropped 5 bases and J dropped 2; count of bases not matched to a gene: 4. Germline V gene lookup returns CDR1 SGHNT and CDR2 YENEEA. The CDR3 length is 15 residues. Drawing the rest from reference TRBV11-3 and TRBJ2-3, the complete variable domain is EAGVVQSPRYKIIEKKQPVAFWCNPISGHNTLYWYLQNLGQGPELLIRYENEEAVDDSQLPKDRFSAERLKGVDSTLKIQPAELGDSAVYLCASSPDRGTTDTQYFGPGTRLTVL.

This clone was detected only a few times. The chain has TRBV6-5 and TRBJ1-4, with 9 bases lining up with TRBD1. CDR3 length: 15 amino acids. Unmatched junction bases numbered 9, after V lost 6 bases and J lost 7 bases. Germline CDR1 MNHEY, CDR2 SVGAGI. The CDR3 bases are TGTGCCAGCAGCCCGGGGACAGGGATCAGTGAAAAACTGTTTTTT. It is translated as CASSPGTGISEKLFF.

The table lists this clone with a count of one. The chain has TRBV5-8 and TRBJ2-6; D is unclear. The CDR3 loop spans 19 amino acids. Trimming stripped 1 base from V and 0 bases from J, with 17 bases between. Per germline, CDR1 SGHTS and CDR2 YDEGEE. The CDR3 sequence is CASSLTSVSILSGANVLTF. CDR3 sequence (DNA): TGTGCCAGCAGCTTGACGAGTGTTTCGATCCTCTCTGGGGCCAACGTCCTGACTTTC.

The rearrangement links TRBV5-1 to TRBJ2-7; a weak D match, TRBD1 (5 bases). The CDR3 has 16 amino acids. Germline V gene sequence: CDR1 SGHRS, CDR2 YFSETQ. V was shortened by 4 bases and J by 0 bases, with 17 bases between the two germline ends. CDR3 protein: CASSLRVPLSSYEQYF. Here the CDR3 DNA reads TGCGCCAGCAGCCTCAGGGTTCCGTTAAGCTCCTACGAGCAGTACTTC.

The chain has TRBV28 and TRBJ2-1; no clear D gene. Per germline, CDR1 MDHEN and CDR2 SYDVKM. This CDR3 has 14 amino acids. Trimming stripped 8 bases from V and 0 bases from J, with 11 bases between. In nucleotides, the CDR3 is TGTGCCAGCTATTCAGTTTACTCCTACAATGAGCAGTTCTTC. It specifies CASYSVYSYNEQFF.

The J gene is TRBJ2-7, the V gene TRBV20-1, with 10 bases that match TRBD2. The J segment lost 1 base and the V segment lost 3 bases, leaving 3 bases of the junction unmatched. This CDR3 contains 14 residues. Germline loops: CDR1 DFQATT, CDR2 SNEGSKA (reference sequence). CDR3 nucleotide sequence: TGCAGTGCTAGTCAACTAGCGGGGTCCTACGAGCAGTACTTC. It is translated as CSASQLAGSYEQYF.

This rearrangement joins TRBV19 to TRBJ2-5, with 11 bases aligning to TRBD2. The CDR3 extends over 19 amino acids. V lost 5 bases, J lost 4 bases, and 18 bases stayed unmatched. The germline V gene encodes CDR1 LNHDA and CDR2 SQIVND (reference sequence). The CDR3 bases are TGTGCCAGTAGTCGATCCCCCCCCGTAGCGGGAGGGCCAGGAGAGACCCAGTACTTC. Translation: CASSRSPPVAGGPGETQYF.

V and J are TRBV3-1 (or the pseudogene TRBV3-2) and TRBJ2-3; 13 bases line up with TRBD2. CDR3 length: 16 residues. The germline gives CDR1 LGHDT, CDR2 YNNKEL (reference sequence). The ends lost 4 bases at V and 9 bases at J; junction bases unmatched: 10. The CDR3 DNA follows: TGTGCCAGCAGCCTAGGGACTAGCGGGACCAGGGGAACGCAGTATTTT. Translated, it gives CASSLGTSGTRGTQYF.

The V call is TRBV7-2, the J call TRBJ2-7, with 8 positions matching TRBD2. Trimming at V came to 8 bases and at J to 2 bases, leaving 8 bases not matched to a gene. The CDR3 contains 14 residues. Per the germline V gene, CDR1 is SGHTA and CDR2 is FQGNSA. As DNA, the CDR3 is TGTGCCAGCGCCAGCGGGAGTGAGCCCTACGAGCAGTACTTC. Translation: CASASGSEPYEQYF. Supplemented by reference TRBV7-2 and TRBJ2-7, the full variable domain reads GAGVSQSPSNKVTEKGKDVELRCDPISGHTALYWYRQSLGQGLEFLIYFQGNSAPDKSGLPSDRFSAERTGGSVSTLTIQRTQQEDSAVYLCASASGSEPYEQYFGPGTRLTVT.

This clone was observed a single time. The CDR3 here is CASREKGTSDTGELFF. The CDR3 DNA sequence: TGTGCCAGCAGGGAGAAGGGGACTAGCGACACCGGGGAGCTGTTTTTT. This sequence joins TRBV5-4 and TRBJ2-2; 10 bases line up with TRBD2. The CDR3 has 16 residues. Germline assignment: CDR1 SGHNT and CDR2 YYREEE (reference sequence). V shed 5 bases, J shed 3 bases, and the junction held 7 bases outside the gene matches. The full variable domain, in which reference TRBV5-4 and TRBJ2-2 provide the parts outside the CDR3, is ETGVTQSPTHLIKTRGQQVTLRCSSQSGHNTVSWYQQALGQGPQFIFQYYREEENGRGNFPPRFSGLQFPNYSSELNVNALELDDSALYLCASREKGTSDTGELFFGEGSRLTVL.

The gene calls are TRBV5-6 and TRBJ1-4, with D perhaps TRBD1 (6 bases). CDR1 is SGHDT, CDR2 YYEEEE, per germline. The CDR3 runs to 14 residues. V gave up 3 bases and J gave up 3 bases, with 9 bases separating them. The CDR3, as DNA: TGTGCCAGCAGCTCGGGACATTCTAATGAAAAACTGTTTTTT. Protein sequence: CASSSGHSNEKLFF. The full variable domain, completed using reference TRBV5-6 and TRBJ1-4, is DAGVTQSPTHLIKTRGQQVTLRCSPKSGHDTVSWYQQALGQGPQFIFQYYEEEERQRGNFPDRFSGHQFPNYSSELNVNALLLGDSALYLCASSSGHSNEKLFFGSGTQLSVL.

The chain uses TRBV3-1 (or the pseudogene TRBV3-2) and TRBJ2-1; 11 bases agree with TRBD2. The CDR3 sequence is 17 residues long. The germline V gene has CDR1 LGHDT and CDR2 YNNKEL (reference sequence). V shed 0 bases, J shed 10 bases, and the junction held 11 bases outside the gene matches. CDR3 DNA sequence: TGTGCCAGCAGCCAAGATGCGGCTAGCGGGAGGCTATCGGAGCAGTTCTTC. Residues: CASSQDAASGRLSEQFF.

The V call is TRBV30, the J call TRBJ1-4; the match to TRBD1 covers 8 bases. Trimming at V came to 1 base and at J to 7 bases, leaving 5 bases not matched to a gene. Germline CDR1 reads GTSNPN; CDR2 reads SVGIG (reference sequence). The CDR3 length is 14 residues. CDR3 amino acids: CAWSGGQEVEKLFF. The DNA of the CDR3 is TGTGCCTGGAGTGGGGGACAGGAGGTTGAAAAACTGTTTTTT.

This rearrangement joins TRBV6-5 to TRBJ2-7; 7 bases map to TRBD1. Germline CDR1 MNHEY, CDR2 SVGAGI. The length of the CDR3 is 14 residues. J lost 4 bases, V lost 4 bases, and 7 bases had no gene match. The CDR3 is CASSSGTAVYEQYF. In DNA, the CDR3 is TGTGCCAGCAGTTCCGGGACAGCAGTTTACGAGCAGTACTTC.